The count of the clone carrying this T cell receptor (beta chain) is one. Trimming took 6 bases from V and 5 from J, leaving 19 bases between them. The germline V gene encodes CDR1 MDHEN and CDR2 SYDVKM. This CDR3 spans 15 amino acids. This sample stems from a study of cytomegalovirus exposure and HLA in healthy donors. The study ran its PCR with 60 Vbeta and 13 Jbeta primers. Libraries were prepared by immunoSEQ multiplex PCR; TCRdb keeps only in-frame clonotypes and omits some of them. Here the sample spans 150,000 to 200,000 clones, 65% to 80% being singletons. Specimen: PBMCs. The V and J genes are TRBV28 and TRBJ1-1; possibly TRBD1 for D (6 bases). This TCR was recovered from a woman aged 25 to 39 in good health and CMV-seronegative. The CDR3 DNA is TGTGCCAGCAGCCCCCAGGGGAAAGGGGGAACTGAAGCTTTCTTT. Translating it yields CASSPQGKGGTEAFF.